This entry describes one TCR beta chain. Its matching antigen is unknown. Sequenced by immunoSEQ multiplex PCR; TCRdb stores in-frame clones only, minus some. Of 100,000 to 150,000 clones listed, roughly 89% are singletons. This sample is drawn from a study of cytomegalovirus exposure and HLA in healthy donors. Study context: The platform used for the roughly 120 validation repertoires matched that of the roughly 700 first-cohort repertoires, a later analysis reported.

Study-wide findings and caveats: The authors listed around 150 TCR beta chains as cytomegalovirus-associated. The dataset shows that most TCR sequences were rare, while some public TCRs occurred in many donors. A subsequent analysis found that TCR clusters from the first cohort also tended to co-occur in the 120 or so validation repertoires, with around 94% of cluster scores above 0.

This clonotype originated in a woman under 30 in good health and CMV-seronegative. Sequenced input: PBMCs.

This CDR3 reads CASSQVRRGVSGANVLTF. The CDR3 DNA reads TGCGCCAGCAGCCAAGTACGCAGGGGTGTCTCTGGGGCCAACGTCCTGACTTTC. The chain employs TRBV4-3 and TRBJ2-6; perhaps TRBD1 as D (6 bases). The germline V and J ends were trimmed by 1 base and 0 bases, with 13 bases remaining between them. The germline gives CDR1 LGHNA, CDR2 YSLEER. The CDR3 runs 18 residues.